One and the same sample provided the 12 T cell receptor beta chains below, sequenced in a study of identical twins. TCRdb re-analysed the 5' RACE reads in MiXCR, keeping a single row per CDR3 protein. The table lists 700,000 or so distinct CDR3 sequences, over 20% of them singletons. This sample also appeared in a second study, on T cells expressing NK-cell markers.

Specimen: PBMCs. The receptors derive from a woman aged 18-29 years in good health.

The chain links TRBV20-1 to TRBJ2-5; TRBD1 might be the D (7 bases). CDR1 and CDR2 (germline): DFQATT, SNEGSKA (reference sequence). V gave up 3 bases and J gave up 5 bases, with 16 bases separating them. CDR3 size: 14 residues. CDR3 residues: CSASSPTGRETQYF. The CDR3 nucleotides read TGCAGTGCTAGTTCCCCGACAGGGAGGGAGACCCAGTACTTC.

This clonotype has a handful of counts. V is TRBV12-3 or TRBV12-4 and J is TRBJ2-2; either TRBD1 or TRBD2 may supply D (6 bases each). Trimming cost V 4 bases and J 6 bases, with 9 bases left between them. The CDR3 is 13 amino acids. The CDR3 loop reads CASSSGGAGELFF. The CDR3, as DNA: TGTGCCAGCAGTTCCGGGGGCGCCGGGGAGCTGTTTTTT.

The V call is TRBV20-1, the J call TRBJ2-3; 7 bases are a match to TRBD2. With V trimmed by 3 bases and J by 4 bases, 10 bases remained unmatched. Germline V lookup: CDR1 DFQATT, CDR2 SNEGSKA (reference sequence). CDR3 size: 15 residues. Written as DNA, the CDR3 is TGCAGTGCTAGGCCGTATGCGGGAGTAGCAGATACGCAGTATTTT. It specifies CSARPYAGVADTQYF.

In its sample, this clonotype was seen a few times. This chain links TRBV7-2 with TRBJ1-2, with unresolved D. The CDR3 is 17 amino acids. CDR1 is SGHTA and CDR2 is FQGNSA in the germline V gene. V was cut by 1 base and J by 0 bases, with 15 bases left in between. CDR3 loop: CASSLVFAQRTNYGYTF. Here the CDR3 DNA reads TGTGCCAGCAGCTTAGTGTTCGCACAGAGGACTAACTATGGCTACACCTTC.

This chain uses TRBV27 with TRBJ2-1; no definite D call. The CDR3 has 12 residues. From germline, CDR1 is MNHEY and CDR2 SMNVEV (reference sequence). The germline V and J ends were trimmed by 5 bases and 9 bases, with 11 bases remaining between them. Here the CDR3 reads CASSARATEQFF. In DNA form, the CDR3 reads TGTGCCAGCAGTGCTAGAGCCACTGAGCAGTTCTTC.

Of note for this clonotype: At one boundary the junction diverges from the germline segment, which might be a read error. This chain links TRBV5-1 with TRBJ1-1, with 10 bases matching TRBD1. CDR1 is SGHRS and CDR2 is YFSETQ in the germline V gene. This CDR3 contains 16 residues. CDR3 coding DNA: TGCGCCAGCAGCTCGACGGGACAGGGGTATGGCACTGATGCTTTCTTT. Translating it yields CASSSTGQGYGTDAFF.

The genes are TRBV7-6 and TRBJ2-1; no firm D call. Trimming took 4 bases from V and 5 from J, leaving 18 bases between them. This CDR3 has 16 residues. CDR1 and CDR2 from the germline V gene are SGHVS and FNYEAQ. CDR3 sequence (DNA): TGTGCCAGCAGCTATTCTAGTCAGGTGGAGAACAATGAGCAGTTCTTC. Encoded protein: CASSYSSQVENNEQFF.

The J gene is TRBJ2-7, the V gene TRBV5-6; 7 nucleotides match TRBD1. Germline assignment: CDR1 SGHDT and CDR2 YYEEEE. The CDR3 spans 15 residues. Trimming cost V 7 bases and J 3 bases; bases outside gene matches: 13. Here the CDR3 DNA reads TGTGCCAGCGGTGGGACAGCAAGGAGTTTCTACGAGCAGTACTTC. Translating gives CASGGTARSFYEQYF.

This clonotype was observed once. V gene TRBV2 combines with J gene TRBJ2-7, with D unclear. Germline CDR1 reads SNHLY; CDR2 reads FYNNEI. The CDR3 extends over 14 amino acids. Trimming removed 2 bases at V and 5 bases at J, with 13 bases between. The DNA of the CDR3 is TGTGCCAGCAGTGAATGGAACCAGTGGGACGAGCAGTACTTC. Protein: CASSEWNQWDEQYF. Full variable domain (missing parts from reference TRBV2 and TRBJ2-7): EPEVTQTPSHQVTQMGQEVILRCVPISNHLYFYWYRQILGQKVEFLVSFYNNEISEKSEIFDDQFSVERPDGSNFTLKIRSTKLEDSAMYFCASSEWNQWDEQYFGPGTRLTVT.

This clonotype was seen a few times. V gene TRBV27 combines with J gene TRBJ2-2; possibly TRBD2 for D (5 bases). Per germline, CDR1 MNHEY and CDR2 SMNVEV (reference sequence). The length of the CDR3 is 14 residues. The V gene lost 5 bases and the J gene lost 3 bases, with 10 bases spanning the gap. The CDR3: CASSPLRDTGELFF. Here the CDR3 DNA reads TGTGCCAGCAGTCCCCTGAGGGACACCGGGGAGCTGTTTTTT.

This sequence joins TRBV5-5 and TRBJ2-3; D ambiguous. CDR3 length: 13 residues. The ends were cut back, 3 bases at V and 6 bases at J, with 11 bases in the middle. Germline V gives CDR1 SGHKS, CDR2 YYEKEE (reference sequence). The CDR3, as DNA: TGTGCCAGCAGCTCAATCGGCAGCGATACGCAGTATTTT. It yields the protein CASSSIGSDTQYF.

The chain couples TRBV6-5 to TRBJ1-1, with D perhaps TRBD1 (6 bases). CDR3 length equals 15 residues. The ends were cut back, 2 bases at V and 5 bases at J, with 15 bases in the middle. CDR1 and CDR2 (germline): MNHEY, SVGAGI. CDR3 sequence reads: CASSYVGGEGTEAFF. CDR3 in DNA: TGTGCCAGCAGTTACGTGGGGGGCGAAGGAACTGAAGCTTTCTTT.